This passage covers 24 T cell receptor beta chains from one sample sequenced in a study of CXCR3-negative and CXCR3-positive naive CD8 T cells. General study points: Compared with CXCR3-negative naive cells, CXCR3-positive naive cells showed more hydrophobic TRB CDR3s.

Their antigens remain unidentified. Preparation of TRB cDNA libraries relied on 5' RACE carrying UMI labels. With the 5' RACE reads reprocessed, TCRdb shows one record per CDR3 protein and no DNA. The listing records 130,000 to 150,000 distinct CDR3 sequences. Sequenced input: naive CXCR3+ CD8+ T cells from blood. Subset noted: CD45RO-CCR7+CD27+CD95- naive CD8+ T cells expressing CXCR3 (TNR3+). These receptor sequences come from a human donor in good health. Some clones in this sample may be carry-over from other donors' samples.

The chain is built from TRBV3-1 and TRBJ1-6. The CDR3 covers 12 residues. Germline lookup yields CDR1 LGHDT and CDR2 YNNKEL (reference sequence). CDR3 sequence: CASPKVNSPLHF.

The chain is built from TRBV6-5 and TRBJ2-3; TCRdb reports TRBD2, a call that lacks DNA to check it against. The CDR3 is 17 amino acids. The germline gives CDR1 MNHEY, CDR2 SVGAGI. CDR3 loop: CASSYTTSGGPTDTQYF.

The chain combines TRBV30 with TRBJ1-2. Germline V CDR1 and CDR2: GTSNPN, SVGIG (reference sequence). The CDR3 totals 12 residues. CDR3: CAWSVGSFGYTF. The full variable domain, completed using reference TRBV30 and TRBJ1-2, is SQTIHQWPATLVQPVGSPLSLECTVEGTSNPNLYWYRQAAGRGLQLLFYSVGIGQISSEVPQNLSASRPQDRQFILSSKKLLLSDSGFYLCAWSVGSFGYTFGSGTRLTVV.

The chain combines TRBV15 with TRBJ1-3; checking the TCRdb D call of TRBD1 is not possible without DNA. Germline CDR1 reads LNHNV; CDR2 reads YYDKDF (reference sequence). There are 17 residues in the CDR3. The CDR3 region is CATSRDLQGAPGNTIYF.

V usage is TRBV18 and J usage is TRBJ2-7. The germline CDR1 and CDR2 sequences are KGHSH and LQKENI. The CDR3 is 12 residues long. The CDR3 region is CASSPDVDEQYF.

J is TRBJ2-3 and V is TRBV4-3. Germline CDR1 LGHNA, CDR2 YSLEER. The CDR3 sequence is 15 residues long. This chain's CDR3 is CASSLSLVTEDTQYF.

The chain links TRBV5-1 to TRBJ1-1. This CDR3 is built from 14 residues. Germline V gene lookup returns CDR1 SGHRS and CDR2 YFSETQ. The CDR3 sequence is CASSFGTMNTEAFF.

The rearrangement uses TRBV7-9 and TRBJ2-1; TCRdb outputs TRBD1, but without DNA this stays unchecked. Germline CDR1 reads SEHNR; CDR2 reads FQNEAQ (reference sequence). This CDR3 region has 16 residues. This chain's CDR3 is CASSLIGTSSYNEQFF.

The chain links TRBV5-1 to TRBJ1-3. This CDR3 region has 15 residues. Germline V gene data show CDR1 as SGHRS and CDR2 as YFSETQ. The CDR3 loop is CASSQTAISGNTIYF.

The chain employs TRBV11-2 and TRBJ2-7; the TRBD1 assignment by TCRdb is unverifiable without DNA. Germline CDR1 SGHAT, CDR2 FQNNGV. There are 13 residues in the CDR3. The CDR3 sequence: CASSLPPFAEQYF.

The rearrangement links TRBV27 to TRBJ2-3; TCRdb selects TRBD1, and the lack of DNA leaves this call unchecked. The CDR3 contains 15 residues. The germline CDR1 and CDR2 sequences are MNHEY and SMNVEV (reference sequence). The CDR3 loop reads CASSFGGLYTDTQYF.

This chain connects TRBV29-1 to TRBJ2-7; TCRdb calls TRBD1, which cannot be checked without DNA. This CDR3 contains 13 residues. In germline, CDR1 is SQVTM, CDR2 ANQGSEA. The CDR3 sequence is CSVESTGGSEQYF.

This chain links TRBV5-1 with TRBJ2-3; the D call of TRBD1 rests on TCRdb alone, since no DNA is present to check it. This CDR3 spans 15 amino acids. Germline assignment: CDR1 SGHRS and CDR2 YFSETQ. CDR3 sequence reads: CASSLERSPTDTQYF.

The chain is built from TRBV28 and TRBJ1-1. The germline CDR1 and CDR2 sequences are MDHEN and SYDVKM. The length of the CDR3 is 13 residues. CDR3 loop: CASSFVRNTEAFF. Variable domain in full (rest from reference TRBV28 and TRBJ1-1): DVKVTQSSRYLVKRTGEKVFLECVQDMDHENMFWYRQDPGLGLRLIYFSYDVKMKEKGDIPEGYSVSREKKERFSLILESASTNQTSMYLCASSFVRNTEAFFGQGTRLTVV.

The chain's CDR3 is CASSYADRGEDEQYF. V is TRBV6-2 or TRBV6-3 and J is TRBJ2-7; there is no DNA to check the TCRdb D call of TRBD1. Germline CDR1 is MNHEY and CDR2 is SVGEGT. This CDR3 spans 15 amino acids.

The rearrangement uses TRBV7-8 and TRBJ2-3; TCRdb picks TRBD2, but there is no DNA to check that call. CDR3 length equals 16 residues. CDR1 and CDR2 (germline): SGHVS, FQNEAQ. CDR3 amino acids: CASSPLLSGGTDTQYF.

V gene TRBV7-8 combines with J gene TRBJ2-1; the D gene TCRdb calls, TRBD2, cannot be checked with no DNA. The CDR3 covers 17 residues. CDR1 and CDR2 from the germline V gene are SGHVS and FQNEAQ. The CDR3: CASSLVATSGAYNEQFF. Based on the CDR3 plus reference TRBV7-8 and TRBJ2-1, the full variable domain is GAGVSQSPRYKVAKRGQDVALRCDPISGHVSLFWYQQALGQGPEFLTYFQNEAQLDKSGLPSDRFFAERPEGSVSTLKIQRTQQEDSAVYLCASSLVATSGAYNEQFFGPGTRLTVL.

The V and J genes are TRBV28 and TRBJ2-1; TCRdb's D gene call, TRBD1, goes unchecked for lack of DNA. The CDR3 is 15 amino acids. Germline V CDR1 and CDR2: MDHEN, SYDVKM. The CDR3 here is CASSPPTGMYNEQFF.

The chain employs TRBV29-1 and TRBJ1-1. CDR3 length: 13 residues. The germline gives CDR1 SQVTM, CDR2 ANQGSEA. The CDR3 protein is CSVGTELGTEAFF.

The chain combines TRBV20-1 with TRBJ2-5; TCRdb lists TRBD2, though no DNA is available to test this call. CDR3 length: 17 amino acids. CDR1 DFQATT and CDR2 SNEGSKA come from the germline V gene (reference sequence). The CDR3 spells CSARDLDSGRAGETQYF.

The genes are TRBV5-4 and TRBJ2-2; TCRdb's assignment of TRBD2 cannot be checked, as there is no DNA. CDR3 length equals 15 residues. Germline V gene sequence: CDR1 SGHNT, CDR2 YYREEE (reference sequence). CDR3 region: CASRDERGGTGELFF.

CDR3 sequence: CSASSGDYGYTF. The chain recombines TRBV20-1 with TRBJ1-2; the TRBD1 assignment by TCRdb is unverifiable without DNA. The germline CDR1 and CDR2 sequences are DFQATT and SNEGSKA (reference sequence). The CDR3 runs to 12 residues.

This sequence joins TRBV6-2 or TRBV6-3 and TRBJ2-1; TCRdb returns TRBD1, unconfirmable since there is no DNA. The CDR3 sequence is 15 residues long. Germline V CDR1 and CDR2: MNHEY, SVGEGT. The CDR3 sequence: CASSSPGTDYNEQFF.

This chain's CDR3 is CSVSPGPPAYEQYF. The chain couples TRBV29-1 to TRBJ2-7; lacking DNA, the TRBD1 call made by TCRdb goes unchecked. Per germline, CDR1 SQVTM and CDR2 ANQGSEA. CDR3 length: 14 residues.